The next 10 T cell receptor beta chains were all read from a single sample in a study of T cell changes during pregnancy in multiple sclerosis. TCRdb's copy holds only in-frame clones and misses some; the assay was immunoSEQ multiplex PCR. In the table there are 30,000 to 40,000 clones, 88% of which are singletons. The sample consisted of CD8+ T cells from peripheral blood mononuclear cells, taken in the third trimester of pregnancy. The receptors stem from a female donor with multiple sclerosis, enrolled in a pregnancy study.

This sequence joins TRBV27 and TRBJ2-1, with D tentatively TRBD1 (6 bases). V was pared by 6 bases and J by 1 base, with 13 bases between. The V gene's germline CDR1 is MNHEY and CDR2 SMNVEV (reference sequence). The CDR3 extends over 15 amino acids. DNA for the CDR3: TGTGCCAGCAGACGACAGGCTAGTTCCTACAATGAGCAGTTCTTC. Amino acids: CASRRQASSYNEQFF.

The J gene is TRBJ1-3, the V gene TRBV7-6, with D possibly being TRBD1 (5 bases). Trimming shortened V by 0 bases and J by 6 bases, and 12 bases separated the two germline ends. This CDR3 has 15 amino acids. Germline CDR1 reads SGHVS; CDR2 reads FNYEAQ. CDR3 sequence: CASSLAQGIINTIYF. CDR3 bases: TGTGCCAGCAGCTTAGCGCAGGGAATAATAAACACCATATATTTT. The full variable domain, its missing parts supplied by reference TRBV7-6 and TRBJ1-3, is GAGVSQSPRYKVTKRGQDVALRCDPISGHVSLYWYRQALGQGPEFLTYFNYEAQQDKSGLPNDRFSAERPEGSISTLTIQRTEQRDSAMYRCASSLAQGIINTIYFGEGSWLTVV.

The chain uses TRBV5-1 and TRBJ2-1, with 12 bases aligning to TRBD2. CDR1 is SGHRS and CDR2 is YFSETQ in the germline V gene. The trim removed 4 bases at V and 0 bases at J, leaving 14 bases unmatched. The CDR3 extends over 20 amino acids. CDR3 nucleotide sequence: TGCGCCAGCAGCCTACCCAGAATCTCTAGCGGGGGGGGCTCCTACAATGAGCAGTTCTTC. Its protein product is CASSLPRISSGGGSYNEQFF.

V gene TRBV10-3 combines with J gene TRBJ2-3, with 11 bases matching TRBD2. The V and J ends lost 6 bases and 2 bases, in that order; junction bases with no gene match: 7. This CDR3 has 16 residues. Germline CDR1 is ENHRY and CDR2 is SYGVKD. The CDR3, as DNA: TGTGCCATCAGCGAGATACTAGCGGGGGTCACAGATACGCAGTATTTT. Its translation: CAISEILAGVTDTQYF.

V is TRBV4-3 and J is TRBJ1-1, with a tentative D call TRBD1 (5 bases). This CDR3 has 17 residues. Germline values: CDR1 LGHNA, CDR2 YSLEER. V was clipped by 1 base and J by 0 bases, with 15 bases between them. CDR3 sequence: CASSQVYRLGVNTEAFF. The CDR3 DNA reads TGCGCCAGCAGCCAAGTATATCGTTTAGGGGTGAACACTGAAGCTTTCTTT.

J is TRBJ2-1 and V is TRBV6-5; D gene unclear. Trimming took off 10 bases at V and 0 bases at J, with 10 bases between the two ends. Looked up from germline, CDR1 is MNHEY and CDR2 is SVGAGI. This CDR3 region has 13 residues. CDR3 sequence (DNA): TGTGCCACCCGTCGGGTCTCCTACAATGAGCAGTTCTTC. Its protein product is CATRRVSYNEQFF.

V usage is TRBV7-6 and J usage is TRBJ1-1; D remains unclear. Between the trimmed V and J ends, which lost 1 base and 0 bases, there was a span of 12 bases. The CDR3 loop spans 16 amino acids. Germline CDR1 is SGHVS and CDR2 is FNYEAQ. The CDR3 sequence: CASSLDHRSMNTEAFF. In DNA form, the CDR3 reads TGTGCCAGCAGCTTAGATCACAGATCCATGAACACTGAAGCTTTCTTT. Supplemented by reference TRBV7-6 and TRBJ1-1, the full variable domain reads GAGVSQSPRYKVTKRGQDVALRCDPISGHVSLYWYRQALGQGPEFLTYFNYEAQQDKSGLPNDRFSAERPEGSISTLTIQRTEQRDSAMYRCASSLDHRSMNTEAFFGQGTRLTVV.

V gene TRBV7-9 combines with J gene TRBJ2-6; TRBD1 matches 8 bases. The V gene's germline CDR1 is SEHNR and CDR2 FQNEAQ (reference sequence). The trim removed 9 bases at V and 0 bases at J, leaving 7 bases unmatched. The CDR3 runs to 16 residues. In nucleotides, the CDR3 is TGTGCCAGTACCGGGACAGGAGACTCTGGGGCCAACGTCCTGACTTTC. Its protein is CASTGTGDSGANVLTF. Drawing the rest from reference TRBV7-9 and TRBJ2-6, the complete variable domain is DTGVSQNPRHKITKRGQNVTFRCDPISEHNRLYWYRQTLGQGPEFLTYFQNEAQLEKSRLLSDRFSAERPKGSFSTLEIQRTEQGDSAMYLCASTGTGDSGANVLTFGAGSRLTVL.

This clone was seen just once. The genes are TRBV6-6 and TRBJ2-7; 11 bases are shared with TRBD1. Germline CDR1 and CDR2: MNHNY and SVGAGI (reference sequence). J was trimmed by 5 bases and V by 6 bases; bases with no gene match: 12. The CDR3 contains 16 residues. The CDR3 reads CASSQDRGQISDEQYF. The CDR3 DNA reads as TGTGCCAGCAGCCAGGACAGGGGGCAGATATCGGACGAGCAGTACTTC.

V gene TRBV10-2 combines with J gene TRBJ1-4; TRBD1 might be the D (6 bases). Trimming took off 10 bases at V and 6 bases at J, with 18 bases between the two ends. The CDR3 is 14 amino acids. Germline CDR1 is WSHSY and CDR2 is SAAADI. This CDR3 reads CATAHGAGDEKLFF. For the CDR3, the DNA is TGCGCCACCGCACATGGGGCAGGGGATGAAAAACTGTTTTTT.